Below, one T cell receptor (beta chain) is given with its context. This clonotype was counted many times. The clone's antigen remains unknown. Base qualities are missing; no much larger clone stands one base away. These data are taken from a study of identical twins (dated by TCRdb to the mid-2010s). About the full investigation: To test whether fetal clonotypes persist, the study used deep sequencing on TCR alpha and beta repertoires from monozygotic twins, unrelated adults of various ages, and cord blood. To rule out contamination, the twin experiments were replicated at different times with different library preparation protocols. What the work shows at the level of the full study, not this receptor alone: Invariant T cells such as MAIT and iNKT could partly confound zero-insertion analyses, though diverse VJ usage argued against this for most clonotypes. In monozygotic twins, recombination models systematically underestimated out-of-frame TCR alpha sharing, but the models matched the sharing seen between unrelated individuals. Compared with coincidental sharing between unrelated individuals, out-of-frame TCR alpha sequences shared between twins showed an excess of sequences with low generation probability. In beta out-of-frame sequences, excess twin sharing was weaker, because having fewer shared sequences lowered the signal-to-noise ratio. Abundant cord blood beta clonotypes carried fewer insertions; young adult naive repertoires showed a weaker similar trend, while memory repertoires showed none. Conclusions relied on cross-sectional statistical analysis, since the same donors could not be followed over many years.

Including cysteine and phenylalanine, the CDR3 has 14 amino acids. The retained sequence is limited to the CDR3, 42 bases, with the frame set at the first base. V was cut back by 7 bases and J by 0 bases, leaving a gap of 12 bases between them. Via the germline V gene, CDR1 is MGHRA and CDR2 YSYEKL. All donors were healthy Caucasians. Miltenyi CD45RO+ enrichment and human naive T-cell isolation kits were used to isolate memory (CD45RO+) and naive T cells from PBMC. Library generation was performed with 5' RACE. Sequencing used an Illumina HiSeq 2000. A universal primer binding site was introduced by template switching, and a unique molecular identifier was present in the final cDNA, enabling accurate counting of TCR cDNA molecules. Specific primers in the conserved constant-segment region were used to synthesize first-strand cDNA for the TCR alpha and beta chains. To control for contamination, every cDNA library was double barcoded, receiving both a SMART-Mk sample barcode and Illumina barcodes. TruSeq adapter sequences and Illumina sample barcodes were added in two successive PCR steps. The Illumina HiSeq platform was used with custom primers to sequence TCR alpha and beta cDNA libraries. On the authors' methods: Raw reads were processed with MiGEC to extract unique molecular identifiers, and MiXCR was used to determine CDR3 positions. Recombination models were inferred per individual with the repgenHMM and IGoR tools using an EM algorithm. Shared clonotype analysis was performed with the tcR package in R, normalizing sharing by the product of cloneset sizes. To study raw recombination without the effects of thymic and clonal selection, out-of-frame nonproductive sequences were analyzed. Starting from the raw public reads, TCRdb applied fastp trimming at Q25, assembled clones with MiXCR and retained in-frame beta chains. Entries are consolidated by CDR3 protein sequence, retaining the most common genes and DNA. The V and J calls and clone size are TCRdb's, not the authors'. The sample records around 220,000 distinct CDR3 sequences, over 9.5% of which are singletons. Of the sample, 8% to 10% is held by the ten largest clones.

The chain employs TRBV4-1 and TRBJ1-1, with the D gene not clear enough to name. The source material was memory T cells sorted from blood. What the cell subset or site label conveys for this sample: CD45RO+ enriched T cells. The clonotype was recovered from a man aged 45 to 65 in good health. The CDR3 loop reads CASTRLVMNTEAFF. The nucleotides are TGCGCCAGCACCCGGCTGGTTATGAACACTGAAGCTTTCTTT.